The 32 T cell receptor beta chains in this list originate from one sample, sequenced in a study of regulatory T cells in long-lasting Graves disease. According to the study, TCR beta libraries were built with iRepertoire HTBI primers and CDR3-region Arm-PCR. TCRdb fed the multiplex PCR reads into MiXCR, producing one record per CDR3 protein. This sample has almost 350,000 distinct CDR3 sequences; 15% to 20% occur once, and the top ten carry less than 35%. Time point denoted: persistent/refractory GD, antithyroid drugs over 5 years with positive TRAb. From RNA extracted from PBMCs, the TCR library was made. This specimen consisted of peripheral blood mononuclear cells (PBMCs), obtained when the disease was refractory, from a patient treated with antithyroid drugs. These receptors came from a female donor with Graves disease.

The chain couples TRBV6-1 to TRBJ1-1; D not certain. Germline assignment: CDR1 MNHNS and CDR2 SASEGT. This CDR3 contains 16 residues. Trimming left V 4 bases short and J 4 bases short, with 19 bases between. CDR3 in amino acids: CASSGPLRGRVTEAFF. The DNA of the CDR3 is TGTGCCAGCAGTGGCCCTCTCCGGGGTAGGGTCACTGAAGCTTTCTTT.

This clonotype was recorded at least ten times. This chain joins TRBV7-2 and TRBJ2-7, with TRBD1 as a possible D gene (6 bases). V was shortened by 3 bases and J by 2 bases, with 14 bases between the two germline ends. CDR1 SGHTA and CDR2 FQGNSA come from the germline V gene. The CDR3 totals 15 residues. CDR3 sequence reads: CASSFLRDTTYEQYF. The CDR3 DNA is TGTGCCAGCAGCTTTCTACGGGACACGACCTACGAGCAGTACTTC.

This clonotype was observed at least ten times. The chain uses TRBV28 and TRBJ2-5, with a possible D match to TRBD1 (5 bases). Deletions cut 3 bases from V and 3 bases from J, with 11 bases between. The CDR3 length is 14 residues. Looked up from germline, CDR1 is MDHEN and CDR2 is SYDVKM. The CDR3 reads CASSFSQEKETQYF. In DNA form, the CDR3 reads TGTGCCAGCAGTTTTTCACAGGAAAAAGAGACCCAGTACTTC.

The sample holds a few counts of this clonotype. This chain links TRBV6-1 with TRBJ1-5, with unresolved D. The germline V gene encodes CDR1 MNHNS and CDR2 SASEGT. The CDR3 length is 13 residues. V shed 7 bases and J shed 2 bases, with 9 bases lying between them. CDR3 residues: CASNGLGNQPQHF. CDR3 DNA sequence: TGTGCCAGCAACGGACTGGGCAATCAGCCCCAGCATTTT.

Notes on this clonotype: One junction end does not reproduce the germline sequence, and a read error may be involved. The V gene is TRBV11-2, the J gene TRBJ2-4; D gene uncertain. CDR1 and CDR2 from the germline V gene are SGHAT and FQNNGV. There are 12 residues in the CDR3. The CDR3 reads CVSSLGQNIQYF. CDR3 coding DNA: TGTGTCAGCAGCTTAGGCCAGAACATTCAGTACTTC. Drawing the rest from reference TRBV11-2 and TRBJ2-4, the complete variable domain is EAGVAQSPRYKIIEKRQSVAFWCNPISGHATLYWYQQILGQGPKLLIQFQNNGVVDDSQLPKDRFSAERLKGVDSTLKIQPAKLEDSAVYLCVSSLGQNIQYFGAGTRLSVL.

This chain joins TRBV11-2 and TRBJ2-1, with D possibly being TRBD1 (5 bases). The CDR3 spans 14 residues. CDR1 is SGHAT, CDR2 FQNNGV, per germline. V lost 0 bases to trimming and J lost 3 bases, with 6 bases between them. The DNA of the CDR3 is TGTGCCAGCAGCTTAGAAGGGGACTACAATGAGCAGTTCTTC. As protein: CASSLEGDYNEQFF.

The V gene is TRBV6-1, the J gene TRBJ2-5; D uncertain. Germline CDR1 is MNHNS and CDR2 is SASEGT. The V end lost 6 bases, the J end lost 3 bases, and 17 bases lay between the germline ends. The CDR3 consists of 15 residues. CDR3 sequence: CASSLVTSLKETQYF. Written as DNA, the CDR3 is TGTGCCAGCAGCCTGGTGACTTCCCTAAAAGAGACCCAGTACTTC.

This clonotype turned up a few times. The rearrangement uses TRBV12-3 or TRBV12-4 and TRBJ2-1, with 9 bases lining up with TRBD2. Trimming at V came to 4 bases and at J to 9 bases, leaving 7 bases not matched to a gene. The CDR3 is 14 amino acids. The CDR3 reads CASSSGTSLSEQFF. The CDR3, as DNA: TGTGCCAGCAGTTCCGGGACTAGCCTCAGTGAGCAGTTCTTC.

Many counts were recorded for this clonotype. The rearrangement links TRBV7-9 to TRBJ2-5; no definite D call. V was shortened by 1 base and J by 6 bases, with 15 bases between the two germline ends. The CDR3 loop spans 15 amino acids. CDR1 and CDR2 (germline): SEHNR, FQNEAQ (reference sequence). Here the CDR3 DNA reads TGTGCCAGCAGCTTAGATCTGGCCGACCTCCAGACCCAGTACTTC. It yields the protein CASSLDLADLQTQYF.

This clonotype was observed many times. The chain recombines TRBV28 with TRBJ1-2; 12 nucleotides align to TRBD1. From germline, CDR1 is MDHEN and CDR2 SYDVKM. V lost 4 bases, J lost 8 bases, and 5 bases stayed unmatched. The CDR3 spans 14 residues. CDR3 region: CASSSGQGARGYTF. CDR3 sequence (DNA): TGTGCCAGCAGTTCGGGACAGGGGGCTCGGGGCTACACCTTC.

The chain links TRBV7-8 to TRBJ2-7, with TRBD1 matching over 8 bases. CDR3 length equals 17 residues. Germline CDR1 and CDR2: SGHVS and FQNEAQ. With V trimmed by 2 bases and J by 3 bases, 12 bases remained unmatched. CDR3: CASSLSPPGQANYEQYF. CDR3 coding DNA: TGTGCCAGCAGCTTATCCCCCCCGGGACAGGCAAACTACGAGCAGTACTTC.

This clonotype appeared many times. The chain joins TRBV12-3 or TRBV12-4 to TRBJ2-7; TRBD2 matches 7 bases. There are 14 residues in the CDR3. Trimming at V came to 8 bases and at J to 2 bases, leaving 9 bases not matched to a gene. The CDR3 here is CASAGRVPAYEQYF. CDR3 nucleotides: TGTGCCAGCGCTGGGAGGGTACCGGCCTACGAGCAGTACTTC.

The V call is TRBV7-9, the J call TRBJ2-7; 10 positions agree with TRBD1. The CDR3 contains 13 residues. Germline V gene data show CDR1 as SEHNR and CDR2 as FQNEAQ (reference sequence). With V trimmed by 8 bases and J by 5 bases, 6 bases remained unmatched. For the CDR3, the DNA is TGTGCCAGCCTACTGGGGACAGGGGACGAGCAGTACTTC. It translates to CASLLGTGDEQYF.

This clonotype appeared a few times. The chain couples TRBV29-1 to TRBJ2-2; 8 positions match TRBD2. The V segment lost 6 bases and the J segment 6 bases; nucleotides outside the gene matches: 3. The CDR3 is 12 residues long. Germline CDR1 reads SQVTM; CDR2 reads ANQGSEA. CDR3 residues: CSVPGGSGELFF. The CDR3 DNA is TGCAGCGTGCCGGGGGGGTCCGGGGAGCTGTTTTTT.

This clonotype appeared a few times. This sequence joins TRBV20-1 and TRBJ2-7; possibly TRBD2 for D (6 bases). V lost 2 bases and J lost 2, with 10 bases in between. This CDR3 is 13 amino acids long. Germline V lookup: CDR1 DFQATT, CDR2 SNEGSKA (reference sequence). The CDR3 here is CSARSAGPYEQYF. CDR3 coding DNA: TGCAGTGCTAGATCTGCGGGGCCCTACGAGCAGTACTTC.

This clonotype was detected only a few times. The CDR3 coding sequence is TGTGCCAGTAGTATACAGACTAGCGGGATCTACAATGAGCAGTTCTTC. Its protein is CASSIQTSGIYNEQFF. This chain connects TRBV19 to TRBJ2-1; TRBD2 agrees at 11 bases. CDR1 is LNHDA, CDR2 SQIVND, per germline (reference sequence). The ends lost 2 bases at V and 3 bases at J; junction bases unmatched: 3. There are 16 residues in the CDR3.

In this sample, this clonotype turned up many times. The rearrangement uses TRBV12-3 or TRBV12-4 and TRBJ1-1; D is uncertain. Trimming took 4 bases from V and 4 from J, leaving 10 bases between them. There are 13 residues in the CDR3. In DNA, the CDR3 is TGTGCCAGCAGTTCCAGGTTGGGCACTGAAGCTTTCTTT. It is translated as CASSSRLGTEAFF.

This clonotype was counted at least ten times. V gene TRBV7-2 combines with J gene TRBJ2-5; 9 positions match TRBD2. Germline assignment: CDR1 SGHTA and CDR2 FQGNSA. With V trimmed by 4 bases and J by 5 bases, 8 bases remained unmatched. CDR3 length: 15 residues. In DNA, the CDR3 is TGTGCCAGCAGCTCTTTGGGACTAGCTTTCGAGACCCAGTACTTC. It translates to CASSSLGLAFETQYF.

This clonotype was counted many times. The CDR3 sequence: CASSPGQRERETQYF. Here the CDR3 DNA reads TGTGCCAGCTCACCAGGGCAGAGGGAGCGAGAGACCCAGTACTTC. The V gene is TRBV18, the J gene TRBJ2-5; D may be TRBD2 (5 bases). Germline V gives CDR1 KGHSH, CDR2 LQKENI. The CDR3 consists of 15 residues. V was clipped by 2 bases and J by 4 bases, with 14 bases between them.

This clonotype was counted ten times or more. This chain connects TRBV29-1 to TRBJ2-7; TRBD2 might be the D (5 bases). CDR3 length equals 13 residues. Germline loops: CDR1 SQVTM, CDR2 ANQGSEA. The V end was cut by 3 bases, the J end by 2 bases, with 11 bases between. CDR3 coding DNA: TGCAGCGTTGATGGTGACGGGACCTACGAGCAGTACTTC. This translates into CSVDGDGTYEQYF.

The chain combines TRBV7-2 with TRBJ1-2; TRBD1 matches 7 bases. V shed 5 bases, J shed 8 bases, and the junction held 14 bases outside the gene matches. The CDR3 length is 15 residues. Germline V gene sequence: CDR1 SGHTA, CDR2 FQGNSA. The CDR3 protein is CASSREGTATRGYTF. CDR3 nucleotide sequence: TGTGCCAGCAGCCGAGAGGGGACAGCAACCAGGGGCTACACCTTC.

Of note for this clonotype: This may stem from a read error, because a much larger clone lies one nucleotide away. The J gene is TRBJ2-5, the V gene TRBV6-1; possible D gene TRBD1, 5 bases. The CDR3 has 13 residues. The germline V gene has CDR1 MNHNS and CDR2 SASEGT. CDR3 loop: CTSSDDSLGTQYF. The CDR3 DNA reads TGTACCAGCAGTGACGACAGCTTGGGGACCCAGTACTTC.

This clonotype came up many times. V is TRBV12-3 or TRBV12-4 and J is TRBJ2-7; the match to TRBD1 covers 7 bases. J lost 7 bases, V lost 4 bases, and 10 bases had no gene match. The CDR3 totals 14 residues. CDR3 sequence: CASSSRQGSREQYF. The CDR3 nucleotides read TGTGCCAGCAGTTCCAGACAGGGATCGAGGGAGCAGTACTTC.

The sample holds many counts of this clonotype. V usage is TRBV12-3 or TRBV12-4 and J usage is TRBJ2-7; no clear D. The ends were cut back, 1 base at V and 0 bases at J, with 10 bases in the middle. The CDR3 covers 15 residues. CDR3 coding DNA: TGTGCCAGCAGTTTAGGAACGGCGTTCTCCTACGAGCAGTACTTC. This encodes CASSLGTAFSYEQYF.

This clonotype was observed a few times. V gene TRBV3-1 combines with J gene TRBJ2-7; D is perhaps TRBD2 (6 bases). V was trimmed by 5 bases and J by 5 bases, leaving 19 bases between them. The germline V gene has CDR1 LGHDT and CDR2 YNNKEL (reference sequence). The CDR3 is made up of 15 amino acids. DNA of the CDR3: TGTGCCAGCAGCACTCGGACTGGAACGGGAGACGAGCAGTACTTC. Its translation: CASSTRTGTGDEQYF.

This clonotype was counted at least ten times. The V call is TRBV10-3, the J call TRBJ2-7; no firm D call. CDR1 is ENHRY and CDR2 is SYGVKD in the germline V gene. The CDR3 totals 12 residues. Trimming pared 6 bases from V and 6 bases from J, leaving 12 bases between. The CDR3 coding sequence is TGTGCCATCAGGTCAGATACCGGCGAGCAGTACTTC. This sequence encodes CAIRSDTGEQYF.

Only a few counts were recorded for this clonotype. V usage is TRBV19 and J usage is TRBJ1-2; D unresolved. V was clipped by 5 bases and J by 4 bases, with 17 bases between them. Per the germline V gene, CDR1 is LNHDA and CDR2 is SQIVND (reference sequence). The CDR3 is 15 residues long. The DNA of the CDR3 is TGTGCCAGTAGTCCAGACACCAACCGAGGCTATGGCTACACCTTC. Translated: CASSPDTNRGYGYTF.

In this sample, this clonotype turned up many times. The chain is built from TRBV18 and TRBJ2-7; perhaps TRBD1 as D (6 bases). This CDR3 comprises 12 residues. From germline, CDR1 is KGHSH and CDR2 LQKENI. V was clipped by 6 bases and J by 6 bases, with 12 bases between them. The CDR3 reads CASSYRDSEQYF. CDR3 coding DNA: TGTGCCAGCTCCTACAGGGATTCCGAGCAGTACTTC.

This clonotype has only a few counts. The rearrangement uses TRBV24-1 and TRBJ1-5; 8 bases agree with TRBD1. The V and J ends lost 11 bases and 5 bases, in that order; junction bases with no gene match: 4. CDR1 and CDR2 (germline): KGHDR, SFDVKD. This CDR3 spans 12 amino acids. This CDR3 reads CAIQGGDQPQHF. As DNA, the CDR3 is TGTGCCATACAGGGGGGGGATCAGCCCCAGCATTTT.

This clonotype was counted a few times. The chain uses TRBV6-1 and TRBJ1-5; D may be TRBD1 (5 bases). The CDR3 spans 15 residues. V lost 7 bases and J 0 bases, leaving 13 bases between the germline ends. Looked up from germline, CDR1 is MNHNS and CDR2 is SASEGT. CDR3 sequence: CASTMGGYSNQPQHF. CDR3 bases: TGTGCCAGCACAATGGGGGGGTATAGCAATCAGCCCCAGCATTTT.

The V call is TRBV5-6, the J call TRBJ2-2, with a possible D match to TRBD1 (6 bases). V lost 3 bases and J lost 7, with 10 bases in between. Germline V lookup: CDR1 SGHDT, CDR2 YYEEEE. This CDR3 is 13 amino acids long. CDR3 bases: TGTGCCAGCAGCTCAGGGGTGGACGGGGAGCTGTTTTTT. It yields the protein CASSSGVDGELFF.

V usage is TRBV20-1 and J usage is TRBJ2-7; D might be TRBD2 (6 bases). The CDR3 has 15 amino acids. CDR1 and CDR2 (germline): DFQATT, SNEGSKA (reference sequence). Trimming removed 1 base from V and 1 base from J, with 14 bases in between. The CDR3 is CSARVPTGGSYEQYF. The CDR3, as DNA: TGCAGTGCTAGAGTCCCAACCGGGGGTTCCTACGAGCAGTACTTC.